This entry features one T cell receptor (beta chain) sequence. The target antigen is unknown. The data are from a study of cytomegalovirus exposure and HLA in healthy donors. Primers: 60 Vbeta forward and 13 Jbeta reverse. The table came from immunoSEQ multiplex PCR; TCRdb's copy has only in-frame clones and leaves some out. The data hold 140,000 or so clones, with roughly 80% observed a single time. Study findings and constraints: In an earlier analysis, about 87% or about 30%: the productive usage of most TCR beta V segments. Within the data, a cluster of highly shared sequence variants was likely a sequencing artifact. The study labeled 170 or so TCR beta chains cytomegalovirus-associated. The classifier reportedly diagnosed cytomegalovirus status with high sensitivity and specificity.

Germline V gene data show CDR1 as MNHNS and CDR2 as SASEGT. This CDR3 is 14 amino acids long. The ends lost 10 bases at V and 3 bases at J; junction bases unmatched: 7. This TCR was recovered from a female donor in good health and CMV-seronegative. The rearrangement joins TRBV6-1 to TRBJ2-1, with 9 bases that match TRBD2. The sample comprised PBMCs. This CDR3 is CATLLAGIYNEQFF. The CDR3 nucleotides are TGTGCCACGCTTCTAGCGGGGATCTACAATGAGCAGTTCTTC.